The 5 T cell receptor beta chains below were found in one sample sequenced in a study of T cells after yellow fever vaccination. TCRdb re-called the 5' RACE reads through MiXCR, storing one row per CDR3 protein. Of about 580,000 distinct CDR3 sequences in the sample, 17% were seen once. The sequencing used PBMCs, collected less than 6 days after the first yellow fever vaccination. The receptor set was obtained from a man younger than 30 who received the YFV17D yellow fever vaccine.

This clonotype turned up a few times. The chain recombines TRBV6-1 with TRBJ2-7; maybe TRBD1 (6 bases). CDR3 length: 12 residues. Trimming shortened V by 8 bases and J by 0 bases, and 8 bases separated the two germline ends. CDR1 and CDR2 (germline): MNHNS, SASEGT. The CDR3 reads CASGQFSYEQYF. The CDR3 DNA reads TGTGCCAGCGGACAGTTCTCCTACGAGCAGTACTTC.

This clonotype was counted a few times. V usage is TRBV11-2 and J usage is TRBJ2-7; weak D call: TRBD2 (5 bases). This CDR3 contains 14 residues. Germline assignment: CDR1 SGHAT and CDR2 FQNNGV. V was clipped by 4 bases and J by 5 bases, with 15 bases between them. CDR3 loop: CASSSPRGRHEQYF. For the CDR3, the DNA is TGTGCCAGCAGCTCCCCACGGGGTCGGCACGAGCAGTACTTC.

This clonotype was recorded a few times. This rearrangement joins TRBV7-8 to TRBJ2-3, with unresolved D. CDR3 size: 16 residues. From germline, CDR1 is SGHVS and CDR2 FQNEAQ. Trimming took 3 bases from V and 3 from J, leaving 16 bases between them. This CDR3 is CASSFTGLGRTDTQYF. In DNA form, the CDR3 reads TGTGCCAGCAGCTTCACCGGGTTGGGCAGGACAGATACGCAGTATTTT.

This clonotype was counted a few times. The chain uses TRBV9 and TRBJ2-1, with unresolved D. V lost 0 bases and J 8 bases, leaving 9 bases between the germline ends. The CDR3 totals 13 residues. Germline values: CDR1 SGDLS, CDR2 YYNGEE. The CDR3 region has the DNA TGTGCCAGCAGCGTAGTAGGGAACGATGAGCAGTTCTTC. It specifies CASSVVGNDEQFF.

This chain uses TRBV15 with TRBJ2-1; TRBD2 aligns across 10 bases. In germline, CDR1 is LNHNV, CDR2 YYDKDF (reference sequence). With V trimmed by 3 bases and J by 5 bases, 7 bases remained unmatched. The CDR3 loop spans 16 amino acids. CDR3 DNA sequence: TGTGCCACCAGCAGGGCCTTTAGCGGGGGGAACAATGAGCAGTTCTTC. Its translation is CATSRAFSGGNNEQFF.